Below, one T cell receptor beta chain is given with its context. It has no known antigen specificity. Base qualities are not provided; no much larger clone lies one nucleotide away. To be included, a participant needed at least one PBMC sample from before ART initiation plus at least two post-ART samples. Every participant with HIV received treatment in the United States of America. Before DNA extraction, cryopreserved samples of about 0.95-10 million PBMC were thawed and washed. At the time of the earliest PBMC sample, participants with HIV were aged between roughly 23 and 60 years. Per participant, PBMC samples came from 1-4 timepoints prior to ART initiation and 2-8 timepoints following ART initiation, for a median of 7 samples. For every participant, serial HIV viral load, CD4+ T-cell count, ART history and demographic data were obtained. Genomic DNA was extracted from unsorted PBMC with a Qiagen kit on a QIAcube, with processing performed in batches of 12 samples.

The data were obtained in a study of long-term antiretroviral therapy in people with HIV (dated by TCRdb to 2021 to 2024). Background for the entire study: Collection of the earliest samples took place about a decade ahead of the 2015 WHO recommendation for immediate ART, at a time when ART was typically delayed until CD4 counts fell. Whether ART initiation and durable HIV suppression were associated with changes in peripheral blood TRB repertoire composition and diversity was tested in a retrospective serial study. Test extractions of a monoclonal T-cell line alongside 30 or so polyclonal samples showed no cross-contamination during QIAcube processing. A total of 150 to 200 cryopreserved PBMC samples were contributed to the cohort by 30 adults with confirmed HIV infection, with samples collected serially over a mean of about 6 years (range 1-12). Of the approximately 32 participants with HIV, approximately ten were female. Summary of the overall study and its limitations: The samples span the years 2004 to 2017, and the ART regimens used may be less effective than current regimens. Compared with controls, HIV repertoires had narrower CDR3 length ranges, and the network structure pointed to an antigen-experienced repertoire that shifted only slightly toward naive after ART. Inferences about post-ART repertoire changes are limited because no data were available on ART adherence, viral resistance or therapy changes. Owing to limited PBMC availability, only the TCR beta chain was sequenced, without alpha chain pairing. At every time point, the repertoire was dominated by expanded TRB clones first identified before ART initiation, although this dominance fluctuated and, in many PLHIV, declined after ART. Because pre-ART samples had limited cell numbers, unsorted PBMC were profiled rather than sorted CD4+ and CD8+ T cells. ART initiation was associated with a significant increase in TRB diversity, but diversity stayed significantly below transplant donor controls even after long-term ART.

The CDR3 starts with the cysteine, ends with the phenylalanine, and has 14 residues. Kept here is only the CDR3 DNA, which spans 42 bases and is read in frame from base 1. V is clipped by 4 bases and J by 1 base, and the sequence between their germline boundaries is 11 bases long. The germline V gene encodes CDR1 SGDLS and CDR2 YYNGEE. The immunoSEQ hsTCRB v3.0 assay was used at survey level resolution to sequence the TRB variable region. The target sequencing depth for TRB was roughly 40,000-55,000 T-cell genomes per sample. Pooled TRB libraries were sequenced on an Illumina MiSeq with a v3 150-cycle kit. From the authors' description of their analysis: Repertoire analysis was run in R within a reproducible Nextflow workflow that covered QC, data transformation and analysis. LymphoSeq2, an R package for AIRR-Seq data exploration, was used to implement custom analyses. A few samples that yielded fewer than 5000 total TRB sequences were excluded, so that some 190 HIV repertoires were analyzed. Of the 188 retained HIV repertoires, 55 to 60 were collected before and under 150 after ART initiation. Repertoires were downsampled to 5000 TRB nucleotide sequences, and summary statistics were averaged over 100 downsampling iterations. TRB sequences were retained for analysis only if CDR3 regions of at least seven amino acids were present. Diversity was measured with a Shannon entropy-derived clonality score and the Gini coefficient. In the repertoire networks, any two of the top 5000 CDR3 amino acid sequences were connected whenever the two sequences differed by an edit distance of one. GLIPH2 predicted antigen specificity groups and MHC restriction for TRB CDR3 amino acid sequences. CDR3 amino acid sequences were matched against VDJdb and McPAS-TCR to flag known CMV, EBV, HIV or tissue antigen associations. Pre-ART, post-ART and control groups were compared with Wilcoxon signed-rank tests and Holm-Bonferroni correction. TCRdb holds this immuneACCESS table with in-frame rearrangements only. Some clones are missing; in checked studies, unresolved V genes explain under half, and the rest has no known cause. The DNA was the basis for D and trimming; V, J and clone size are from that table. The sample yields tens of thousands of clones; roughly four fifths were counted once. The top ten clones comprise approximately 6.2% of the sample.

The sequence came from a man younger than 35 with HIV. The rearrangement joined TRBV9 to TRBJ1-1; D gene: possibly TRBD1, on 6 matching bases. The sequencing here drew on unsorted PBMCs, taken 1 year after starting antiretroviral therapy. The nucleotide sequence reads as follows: TGTGCCAGCAGCTCATCGGGACAGAACACTGAAGCTTTCTTT. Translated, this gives CASSSSGQNTEAFF.